Given below is one T cell receptor (beta chain) in context. The clone's antigen remains unknown. Base quality data are lacking; no much larger clone is found one base away. The data stem from a study of T cells in localized non-small cell lung cancer (dated by TCRdb to 2019 to 2021). Regarding the study in general: Comparing tumors with uninvolved tumor-adjacent lungs, the study looked at the T cell repertoires of 236 patients with early-stage NSCLC. The cohort was made up of approximately 250 treatment-naive NSCLC patients whose localized lung tumors had been resected. Of the NSCLC patients, 120 to 150 were male and 85 to 110 were female, and the mean age was around 66 years. Study-wide conclusions, independent of this receptor: Because multi-region sequencing of the tumors was not done, intratumor heterogeneity could not be ruled out. Uninvolved tumor-adjacent lung showed the highest T cell clonality, higher than tumor, which suggests more focused antigenic responses in the adjacent lung. Longer overall survival was associated with higher blood T cell density, whereas shorter survival was associated with higher adjacent-lung clonality. Because the study design was exploratory, TCR variables were selected using unadjusted p-values without false-discovery rate correction. Of the top 100 tumor clones, a median of roughly 56 were detected in paired uninvolved adjacent lung; under 35 were also among that lung's top 100.

Trimmed from V: 2 bases; trimmed from J: 2 bases; junction bases lacking a gene match: 2. The germline V gene sets CDR1 to MDHEN and CDR2 to SYDVKM. The CDR3 runs 15 residues from the cysteine to the phenylalanine. CDR3 DNA only is kept here, 45 bases in frame from base 1. At diagnosis, peripheral blood, uninvolved tumor-adjacent lung and tumor were collected and were preserved as a mix of fresh-frozen and FFPE material. For TCR repertoire profiling, blood samples were analyzed in the form of peripheral blood mononuclear cells. TCR beta CDR3 regions were sequenced from DNA using the immunoSEQ Assay. The paper's data handling went like this. T cell density was computed as TCR beta template counts normalized to usable DNA estimated by amplifying housekeeping genes. Richness was estimated with the preseqR package, extrapolating to 400,000 templates for PBMC samples and 120,000 templates for tissue samples. Clonality was calculated as one minus Pielou's evenness. Tissue-enriched TCRs were identified by differential abundance testing using productive amino-acid clonotypes, minimum total count 5 and alpha 0.1. The Jaccard Index and the Morisita Overlap Index were used to measure how much the repertoires overlapped between compartments. GLIPH clustered TCR beta CDR3s with public tetramer-defined viral CDR3s; viral motifs required at least three viral sequences plus V-gene enrichment. Not all clones reach the TCRdb copy of this immuneACCESS table, which keeps in-frame sequences only. Checked studies attribute under half of the gap to unresolved V genes and leave the rest unexplained. V and J calls and clone size are those listed in that table; D and trimming were worked out from the DNA. The sample table contains approximately 50,000 clones; only one count was recorded for around 86% of them. The ten most abundant clones make up about 2.3% of the sample.

This sequence was found in a man aged 35 to 70 with stage II lung adenocarcinoma. The sequencing here drew on PBMCs, taken before any cancer treatment. The V and J segments used are TRBV28 and TRBJ1-5; 8 central bases correspond to TRBD1. The encoded CDR3 is CASSLPTGGNQPQHF. The nucleotide sequence reads TGTGCCAGCAGTTTACCGACAGGGGGCAATCAGCCCCAGCATTTT. Supplemented by the reference TRBV28 and TRBJ1-5 proteins around the CDR3, the complete variable domain is DVKVTQSSRYLVKRTGEKVFLECVQDMDHENMFWYRQDPGLGLRLIYFSYDVKMKEKGDIPEGYSVSREKKERFSLILESASTNQTSMYLCASSLPTGGNQPQHFGDGTRLSIL.